These T cell receptor beta chains were read from a single sample in a study of blood T cell repertoires in COVID-19. Some clones are missing from TCRdb's copy, which holds only in-frame ones; the method was immunoSEQ multiplex PCR. The table includes over 25,000 clones, just over 85% detected once. The specimen sequenced was peripheral blood. These receptors originate from a woman aged 50 to 60 with active COVID-19. Each CDR3 is given with its conserved first and last residue. D genes are given only for firm matches. Clone size is shown for a subset of rows, as once, few, many or a class of expanded clone.

V	J	D	size	DNA	CDR3
TRBV10-3	TRBJ2-6	.	.	TGTGCCATCGGGAGATTAGGGACTGGGGCCAACGTCCTGACTTTC	CAIGRLGTGANVLTF
TRBV19	TRBJ2-7	.	.	TGTGCCAGTAGTAACACGCCGGGGAGCTACGAGCAGTACTTC	CASSNTPGSYEQYF
TRBV19	TRBJ1-5	.	.	TGTGCCAGTAAAACCGGTTTTAGCAATCAGCCCCAGCATTTT	CASKTGFSNQPQHF
TRBV5-1	TRBJ1-1	.	once	TGCGCCAGCAGCTTGGACGGAGGGAACACTGAAGCTTTCTTT	CASSLDGGNTEAFF
TRBV19	TRBJ2-2	TRBD1	.	TGTGCCAGTAGTACGGACAGGGTGGGCACCGGGGAGCTGTTTTTT	CASSTDRVGTGELFF
TRBV7-9	TRBJ2-1	.	few	TGTGCCAGCAGCTTAGGCGTAACTAGCCAGCAGTTCTTC	CASSLGVTSQQFF
TRBV28	TRBJ2-7	.	.	TGTGCCAGCACCTTGGGCAGCTTATACGAGCAGTACTTC	CASTLGSLYEQYF
TRBV27	TRBJ1-5	TRBD1	.	TGTGCCAGCAGTCCCGAGGGACAGGGCGATCAGCCCCAGCATTTT	CASSPEGQGDQPQHF
TRBV19	TRBJ1-5	TRBD1	.	TGTGCCAGTAGACTCGACACAGGGGTCGCGTGGGGCAATCAGCCCCAGCATTTT	CASRLDTGVAWGNQPQHF
TRBV19	TRBJ2-1	TRBD1	.	TGTGCCAGTAGTTCTCTTAGGGGACAGGGGCACTATGAGCAGTTCTTC	CASSSLRGQGHYEQFF
TRBV5-1	TRBJ2-1	.	.	TGCGCCAGCAGCTTGGGGCAGGGGCCTTACAATGAGCAGTTCTTC	CASSLGQGPYNEQFF
TRBV19	TRBJ2-7	TRBD1	once	TGTGCCAGTAGTCTCGGGACAGGGCTTAAGAACGAGCAGTACTTC	CASSLGTGLKNEQYF
TRBV19	TRBJ1-1	TRBD1	.	TGTGCCAGTAGTAGACTAGGACAGGAGAACACTGAAGCTTTCTTT	CASSRLGQENTEAFF
TRBV5-4	TRBJ1-3	TRBD1	.	TGTGCCAGCAGTTACCAACAGGGGTCTGGAAACACCATATATTTT	CASSYQQGSGNTIYF
TRBV11-1	TRBJ1-1	.	.	TGTGCCAGCAGCTCCCTACAACAGGGGAACACTGAAGCTTTCTTT	CASSSLQQGNTEAFF
TRBV11-3	TRBJ2-1	.	.	TGTGCCAGCAGCTCAAACTTAGTCAATGAGCAGTTCTTC	CASSSNLVNEQFF
TRBV27	TRBJ1-5	TRBD1	.	TGTGCCAGCAGTTTAGTGGGACAGGGTAATCAGCCCCAGCATTTT	CASSLVGQGNQPQHF
TRBV6-1	TRBJ1-1	.	.	TGTGCCAGCAGTGAACGCTCCTTAAGTTACAGCTGGACCAACAGGGTCCCGAACACTGAAGCTTTCTTT	CASSERSLSYSWTNRVPNTEAFF
TRBV6-2/TRBV6-3	TRBJ1-5	TRBD1	.	TGTGCCAGCAGCAAGGGACAGGATAGCAATCAGCCCCAGCATTTT	CASSKGQDSNQPQHF
TRBV18	TRBJ2-3	TRBD2	.	TGTGCCAGCTCACCGGATTGGACTAGCGGATTCACAGATACGCAGTATTTT	CASSPDWTSGFTDTQYF
TRBV2	TRBJ2-1	TRBD2	.	TGTGCCAGCAGCGAACGGGAGGGAGTCGGGTTCTTC	CASSEREGVGFF
TRBV7-8	TRBJ1-2	TRBD1	once	TGTGCCAGCAGCATCGGGACAGGGAACTATGGCTACACCTTC	CASSIGTGNYGYTF
TRBV5-5	TRBJ1-1	TRBD1	few	TGTGCCAGCAGCATTAGGGACAGGGGGCAAACTGAAGCTTTCTTT	CASSIRDRGQTEAFF
TRBV15	TRBJ1-2	.	once	TGTGCCACCAGGAACCCGAACAGGGGCTACACCTTC	CATRNPNRGYTF
TRBV10-2	TRBJ1-1	TRBD1	.	TGCGCCAGCAGTACACAGGGGGTGGTCACTGAAGCTTTCTTT	CASSTQGVVTEAFF
TRBV29-1	TRBJ2-7	TRBD2	.	TGCAGCGTTGTCGCGGGAGGGCCCTACGAGCAGTACTTC	CSVVAGGPYEQYF
TRBV5-1	TRBJ1-1	TRBD1	.	TGCGCCAGCAGCCGATCGGGACAGGGGGATACTGAAGCTTTCTTT	CASSRSGQGDTEAFF